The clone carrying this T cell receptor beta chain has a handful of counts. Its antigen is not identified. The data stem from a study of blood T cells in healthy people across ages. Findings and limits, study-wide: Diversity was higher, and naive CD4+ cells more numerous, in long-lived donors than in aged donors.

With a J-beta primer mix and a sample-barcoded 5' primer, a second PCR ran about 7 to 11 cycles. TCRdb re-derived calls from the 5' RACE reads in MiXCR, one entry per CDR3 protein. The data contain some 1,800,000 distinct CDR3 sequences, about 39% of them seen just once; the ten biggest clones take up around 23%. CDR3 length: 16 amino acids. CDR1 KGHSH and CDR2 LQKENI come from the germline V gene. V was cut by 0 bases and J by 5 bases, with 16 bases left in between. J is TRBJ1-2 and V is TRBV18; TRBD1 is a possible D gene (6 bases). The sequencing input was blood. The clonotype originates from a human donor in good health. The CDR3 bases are TGTGCCAGCTCACCACCGGGGGCCCTATCCCGGTATGGCTACACCTTC. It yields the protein CASSPPGALSRYGYTF.